Listed below are T cell receptor beta chains from one sample, sequenced in a study of cytomegalovirus exposure and HLA in healthy donors. Measured with immunoSEQ multiplex PCR; TCRdb has only the in-frame clones, and not every one. This table holds approximately 220,000 clones, 85% to 95% found once. Sequenced sample: PBMCs. All receptors derive from a woman under 30 in good health and CMV-seronegative. Each CDR3 is given with its conserved first and last residue. Each record gives: D gene, V gene, clone size, J gene, CDR3 DNA, CDR3 protein. A D gene is named only where the DNA matches it firmly. The size field is filled for only some rows; it gives once, few, many or a size class.

D gene: NA; V gene: TRBV7-9; clone size: NA; J gene: TRBJ2-1; CDR3 DNA: TGTGCCAGCAAAATATCACTATACAATGAGCAGTTCTTC; CDR3 protein: CASKISLYNEQFF
D gene: TRBD2; V gene: TRBV5-6; clone size: NA; J gene: TRBJ2-1; CDR3 DNA: TGTGCCAGCAGCTCCGCGGGAGGACACTACAATGAGCAGTTCTTC; CDR3 protein: CASSSAGGHYNEQFF
D gene: NA; V gene: TRBV2; clone size: NA; J gene: TRBJ2-7; CDR3 DNA: TGTGCCAGCATTCTCGTCGAGGACGAGCAGTACTTC; CDR3 protein: CASILVEDEQYF
D gene: NA; V gene: TRBV28; clone size: few; J gene: TRBJ2-1; CDR3 DNA: TGTGCCAGCAGTTTAGGGCCTGCCCCAGGCAATGAGCAGTTCTTC; CDR3 protein: CASSLGPAPGNEQFF
D gene: NA; V gene: TRBV6-1; clone size: NA; J gene: TRBJ1-4; CDR3 DNA: TGTGCCGAATCACAGGGTGCAACTAATGAAAAACTGTTTTTT; CDR3 protein: CAESQGATNEKLFF
D gene: NA; V gene: TRBV5-1; clone size: NA; J gene: TRBJ1-2; CDR3 DNA: TGCGCCAGCAGCTTGACACAGGACGGACCGTACTATGGCTACACCTTC; CDR3 protein: CASSLTQDGPYYGYTF
D gene: NA; V gene: TRBV4-1; clone size: once; J gene: TRBJ1-2; CDR3 DNA: TGCGCCAGCAGCTATAATACGGGACAACGCTATGGCTACACCTTC; CDR3 protein: CASSYNTGQRYGYTF
D gene: NA; V gene: TRBV6-1; clone size: once; J gene: TRBJ2-3; CDR3 DNA: TGTGCCAGCACTGCCGGGGTCTGGAATACGCAGTATTTT; CDR3 protein: CASTAGVWNTQYF
D gene: NA; V gene: TRBV7-6; clone size: NA; J gene: TRBJ2-5; CDR3 DNA: TGTGCCAGCAGCTCCTCGTACAGGGGGAGGGGAGAGACCCAGTACTTC; CDR3 protein: CASSSSYRGRGETQYF
D gene: NA; V gene: TRBV5-1; clone size: NA; J gene: TRBJ1-5; CDR3 DNA: TGCGCCAGCAGCCCGGGAGTTTCCAGCAATCAGCCCCAGCATTTT; CDR3 protein: CASSPGVSSNQPQHF
D gene: TRBD2; V gene: TRBV27; clone size: NA; J gene: TRBJ2-1; CDR3 DNA: TGTGCCAGCAGTCTACAACCCCTAGCGGCAGAAGAGCAGTTCTTC; CDR3 protein: CASSLQPLAAEEQFF
D gene: TRBD2; V gene: TRBV27; clone size: NA; J gene: TRBJ2-3; CDR3 DNA: TGTGCCAGCAGTCCTCTAGCGGCTCCGACCGGATATACGCAGTATTTT; CDR3 protein: CASSPLAAPTGYTQYF
D gene: NA; V gene: TRBV11-3; clone size: NA; J gene: TRBJ1-4; CDR3 DNA: TGTGCCAGCAGCCGGGGGGATGAAAAACTGTTTTTT; CDR3 protein: CASSRGDEKLFF
D gene: TRBD1; V gene: TRBV25-1; clone size: NA; J gene: TRBJ2-7; CDR3 DNA: TGTGCCAGCAGTTTTGGACAGGGTAATTTCCACGAGCAGTACTTC; CDR3 protein: CASSFGQGNFHEQYF
D gene: NA; V gene: TRBV6-5; clone size: NA; J gene: TRBJ1-6; CDR3 DNA: TGTGCCAGCAGTTACTGGCAGGGCGAACGTAATTCACCCCTCCACTTT; CDR3 protein: CASSYWQGERNSPLHF
D gene: TRBD1; V gene: TRBV27; clone size: NA; J gene: TRBJ1-2; CDR3 DNA: TGTGCCAGCAGCATGGGGGGACAGAACTATGGCTACACCTTC; CDR3 protein: CASSMGGQNYGYTF
D gene: NA; V gene: TRBV9; clone size: NA; J gene: TRBJ1-1; CDR3 DNA: TGTGCCAGCAGCGTGGGGCGAGGCACTGAAGCTTTCTTT; CDR3 protein: CASSVGRGTEAFF
D gene: NA; V gene: TRBV2; clone size: NA; J gene: TRBJ1-5; CDR3 DNA: TGTGCCAGCAGCTTTAGGCCGGGTGATCAGCCCCAGCATTTT; CDR3 protein: CASSFRPGDQPQHF
D gene: NA; V gene: TRBV11-2; clone size: NA; J gene: TRBJ2-2; CDR3 DNA: TGTGCCAGCAGCTTAACTCCCGGGACCGGGGAGCTGTTTTTT; CDR3 protein: CASSLTPGTGELFF
D gene: TRBD1; V gene: TRBV28; clone size: NA; J gene: TRBJ2-7; CDR3 DNA: TGTGCCAGCAGACCGCGGGACAGGGGCTACGAGCAGTACTTC; CDR3 protein: CASRPRDRGYEQYF
D gene: NA; V gene: TRBV28; clone size: NA; J gene: TRBJ2-2; CDR3 DNA: TGTGCCGGAGAGAAATGGGACACCGGGGAGCTGTTTTTT; CDR3 protein: CAGEKWDTGELFF
D gene: NA; V gene: TRBV5-5; clone size: NA; J gene: TRBJ2-5; CDR3 DNA: TGTGCCAGCAGCCTCTCAGAGACCCAGTACTTC; CDR3 protein: CASSLSETQYF
D gene: TRBD1; V gene: TRBV11-1; clone size: NA; J gene: TRBJ2-3; CDR3 DNA: TGTGCCAGCAGCTTCGGACAGGGGGCGAGTACGCAGTATTTT; CDR3 protein: CASSFGQGASTQYF
D gene: TRBD2; V gene: TRBV19; clone size: NA; J gene: TRBJ2-7; CDR3 DNA: TGTGCCAGTAGCCGTCAGCGGGAAGACGAGCAGTACTTC; CDR3 protein: CASSRQREDEQYF
D gene: TRBD1; V gene: TRBV7-9; clone size: NA; J gene: TRBJ1-1; CDR3 DNA: TGTGCCAGCAGCTTCTCTCTCGAGGGGGCGGCTGAAGCTTTCTTT; CDR3 protein: CASSFSLEGAAEAFF
D gene: NA; V gene: TRBV15; clone size: NA; J gene: TRBJ1-3; CDR3 DNA: TGTGCCACCAGCACGGGTGCTGGAAACACCATATATTTT; CDR3 protein: CATSTGAGNTIYF
D gene: NA; V gene: TRBV7-9; clone size: NA; J gene: TRBJ1-5; CDR3 DNA: TGTGCCAGCAGCTTAGTAGGGAGTGGGCAGCCCCAGCATTTT; CDR3 protein: CASSLVGSGQPQHF
D gene: TRBD2; V gene: TRBV27; clone size: NA; J gene: TRBJ2-1; CDR3 DNA: TGTGCCAGCAGTTCGTACAGGGTCTTGGGACTAGCGGGAGCAGGTGAGCAGTTCTTC; CDR3 protein: CASSSYRVLGLAGAGEQFF
D gene: NA; V gene: TRBV5-1; clone size: NA; J gene: TRBJ1-5; CDR3 DNA: TGCGCCAGCAGCTACATGGGGAACGACAGGAATCAGCCCCAGCATTTT; CDR3 protein: CASSYMGNDRNQPQHF
D gene: NA; V gene: TRBV6-5; clone size: NA; J gene: TRBJ2-7; CDR3 DNA: TGTGCCATACAGACGGTCTACGAGCAGTACTTC; CDR3 protein: CAIQTVYEQYF
D gene: NA; V gene: TRBV13; clone size: NA; J gene: TRBJ1-1; CDR3 DNA: TGTGCCAGCAGCTCTCCCGGGAGGAAGGCTTTCTTT; CDR3 protein: CASSSPGRKAFF
D gene: NA; V gene: TRBV6-1; clone size: NA; J gene: TRBJ1-1; CDR3 DNA: TGTGCCAGCAGTACTCTCCGACAGAACACTGAAGCTTTCTTT; CDR3 protein: CASSTLRQNTEAFF
D gene: TRBD1; V gene: TRBV6-1; clone size: NA; J gene: TRBJ1-2; CDR3 DNA: TGTGCCAGCAGTGAAGTCTCCCCCAAATTTACAGGGGGTGATGGCTACACCTTC; CDR3 protein: CASSEVSPKFTGGDGYTF
D gene: NA; V gene: TRBV7-2; clone size: NA; J gene: TRBJ1-5; CDR3 DNA: TGTGCCAGCAGCCATACAGGGAATCAGCCCCAGCATTTT; CDR3 protein: CASSHTGNQPQHF
D gene: TRBD2; V gene: TRBV10-3; clone size: NA; J gene: TRBJ2-3; CDR3 DNA: TGTGCCATCAGATCTAGCGGGTTAGATACGCAGTATTTT; CDR3 protein: CAIRSSGLDTQYF